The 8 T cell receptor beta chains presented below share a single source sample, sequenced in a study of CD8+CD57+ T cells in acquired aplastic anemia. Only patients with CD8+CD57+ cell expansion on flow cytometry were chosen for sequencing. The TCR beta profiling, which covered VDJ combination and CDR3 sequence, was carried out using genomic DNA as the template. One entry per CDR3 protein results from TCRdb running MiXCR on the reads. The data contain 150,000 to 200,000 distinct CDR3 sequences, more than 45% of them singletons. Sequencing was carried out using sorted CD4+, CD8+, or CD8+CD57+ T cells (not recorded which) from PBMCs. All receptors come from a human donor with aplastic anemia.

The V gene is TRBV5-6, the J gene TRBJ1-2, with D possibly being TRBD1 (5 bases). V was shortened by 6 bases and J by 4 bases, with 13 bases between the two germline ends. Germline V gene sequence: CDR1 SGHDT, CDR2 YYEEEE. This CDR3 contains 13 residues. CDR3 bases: TGTGCCAGCATGGTAGGGGCTATCTATGGCTACACCTTC. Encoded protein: CASMVGAIYGYTF.

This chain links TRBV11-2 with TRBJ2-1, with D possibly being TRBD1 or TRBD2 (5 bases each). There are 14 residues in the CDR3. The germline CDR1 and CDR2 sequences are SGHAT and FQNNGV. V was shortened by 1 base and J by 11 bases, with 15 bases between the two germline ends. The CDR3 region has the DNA TGTGCCAGCAGCTTAGGGGGGTATGTGAATAAGCAGTTCTTC. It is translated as CASSLGGYVNKQFF.

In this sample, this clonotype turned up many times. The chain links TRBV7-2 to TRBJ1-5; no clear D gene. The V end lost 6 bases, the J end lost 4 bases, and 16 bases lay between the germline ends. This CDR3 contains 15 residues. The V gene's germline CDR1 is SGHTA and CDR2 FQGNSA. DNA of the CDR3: TGTGCCAGCAGTCCCGGGTCTGGATGGAATCAGCCCCAGCATTTT. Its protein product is CASSPGSGWNQPQHF.

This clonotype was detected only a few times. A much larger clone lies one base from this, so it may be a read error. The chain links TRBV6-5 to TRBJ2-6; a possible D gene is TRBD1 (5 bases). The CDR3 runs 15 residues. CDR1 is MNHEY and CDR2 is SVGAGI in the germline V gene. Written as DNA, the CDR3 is TGTGCCGGCAGTTACCCAGGGTCTGGGGCCAACGTCCTGACTTTC. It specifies CAGSYPGSGANVLTF.

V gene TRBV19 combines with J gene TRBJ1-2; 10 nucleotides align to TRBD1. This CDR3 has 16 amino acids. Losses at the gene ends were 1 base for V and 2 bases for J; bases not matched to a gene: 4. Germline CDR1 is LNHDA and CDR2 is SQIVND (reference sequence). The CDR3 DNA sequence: TGTGCCAGTAGTATAGGATGGGGACAGGGGAACTATGGCTACACCTTC. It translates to CASSIGWGQGNYGYTF.

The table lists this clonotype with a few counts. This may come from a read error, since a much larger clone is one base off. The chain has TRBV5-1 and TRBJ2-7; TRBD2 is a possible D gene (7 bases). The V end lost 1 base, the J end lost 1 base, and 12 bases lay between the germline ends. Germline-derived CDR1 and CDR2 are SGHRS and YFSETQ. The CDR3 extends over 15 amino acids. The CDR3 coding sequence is TGCGCCAGCAGCTTGTTACAGGGAGGGTCCTACGAGCAGTACGTC. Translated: CASSLLQGGSYEQYV.

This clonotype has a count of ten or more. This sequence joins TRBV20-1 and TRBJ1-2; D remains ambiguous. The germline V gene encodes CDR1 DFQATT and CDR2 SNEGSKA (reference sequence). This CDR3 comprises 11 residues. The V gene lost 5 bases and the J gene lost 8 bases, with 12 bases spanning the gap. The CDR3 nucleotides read TGCAGTGCTGGCGACGGTGTCGGCTACACCTTC. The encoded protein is CSAGDGVGYTF.

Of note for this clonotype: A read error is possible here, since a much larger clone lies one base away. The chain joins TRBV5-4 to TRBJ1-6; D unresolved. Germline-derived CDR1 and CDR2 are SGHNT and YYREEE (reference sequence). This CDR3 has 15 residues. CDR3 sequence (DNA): TGTACCAGCAGCTTGGGTGGGGAGAGGAATTCACCCCTCCACTTT. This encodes CTSSLGGERNSPLHF.